Below are 10 T cell receptor beta chains sequenced from a single sample in a study of shared clonotypes between healthy human individuals. Assay used: immunoSEQ multiplex PCR; TCRdb lists only in-frame clones, some missing. The sample contains some 530,000 clones, more than 75% of which appear only once. Sequencing was performed on PBMCs. The receptor set was obtained from a woman in her 40s in good health. Some clones in this sample may be carry-over from other donors' samples.

This chain uses TRBV30 with TRBJ2-2; tentatively, D is TRBD2 (5 bases). The ends were cut back, 2 bases at V and 7 bases at J, with 14 bases in the middle. This CDR3 contains 14 residues. In germline, CDR1 is GTSNPN, CDR2 SVGIG (reference sequence). CDR3 loop: CAWSRTELVGELFF. Written as DNA, the CDR3 is TGTGCCTGGAGTCGGACTGAACTTGTCGGGGAGCTGTTTTTT.

V is TRBV18 and J is TRBJ2-5; no clear D. The CDR3 is 12 amino acids. Germline CDR1 and CDR2: KGHSH and LQKENI. The ends were cut back, 8 bases at V and 3 bases at J, with 10 bases in the middle. CDR3 loop: CASADDKETQYF. The CDR3 nucleotides read TGTGCCAGCGCGGACGACAAAGAGACCCAGTACTTC. The whole variable domain, remainder taken from reference TRBV18 and TRBJ2-5, is NAGVMQNPRHLVRRRGQEARLRCSPMKGHSHVYWYRQLPEEGLKFMVYLQKENIIDESGMPKERFSAEFPKEGPSILRIQQVVRGDSAAYFCASADDKETQYFGPGTRLLVL.

CDR3 nucleotides: TGTGCCAGCAGTGCCCCACGGGCCTCGGGACCAGGCTACACCTTC. It codes for CASSAPRASGPGYTF. The V gene is TRBV28, the J gene TRBJ1-2, with D perhaps TRBD1 (5 bases). Per germline, CDR1 MDHEN and CDR2 SYDVKM. With 5 bases removed from V and 8 bases from J, the gap between germline ends came to 21 bases. The CDR3 contains 15 residues.

This chain connects TRBV6-6 to TRBJ2-1; 7 bases fit TRBD2. Germline-derived CDR1 and CDR2 are MNHNY and SVGAGI (reference sequence). Germline trimming cut 2 bases from V and 5 bases from J; bases unmatched to any gene: 6. The CDR3 is 15 amino acids. For the CDR3, the DNA is TGTGCCAGCAGTTACAGCGGGACTTTCCACAATGAGCAGTTCTTC. It encodes CASSYSGTFHNEQFF.

This clone showed up many times. This specimen includes other DNA sequences encoding the same CDR3. V gene TRBV6-1 combines with J gene TRBJ2-1; possible D gene TRBD2, 5 bases. In germline, CDR1 is MNHNS, CDR2 SASEGT. With 1 base removed from V and 1 base from J, the gap between germline ends came to 8 bases. There are 15 residues in the CDR3. CDR3 region: CASSEDGGSYNEQFF. In nucleotides, the CDR3 is TGTGCCAGCAGTGAAGACGGCGGGTCCTACAATGAGCAGTTCTTC.

This clone has a single count. A far more abundant clone sits one base away, making this likely a read error. In this CDR3 the conserved last residue, phenylalanine or tryptophan, is missing, so a read error is likely. This chain links TRBV29-1 with TRBJ1-4, with a weak D call TRBD1 (6 bases). Germline-derived CDR1 and CDR2 are SQVTM and ANQGSEA. V shed 1 base and J shed 7 bases, with 13 bases lying between them. The CDR3 contains 14 residues. Here the CDR3 DNA reads TGCAGCGTTGAAGCGGTGGGGGGCGTTGAAAAACTGTTTCTT. It yields the protein CSVEAVGGVEKLFL.

This clone showed up just once. The chain uses TRBV19 and TRBJ2-3; 7 nucleotides line up with TRBD2. V lost 4 bases, J lost 3 bases, and 4 bases stayed unmatched. CDR1 LNHDA and CDR2 SQIVND come from the germline V gene (reference sequence). This CDR3 contains 14 residues. The CDR3 spells CASSTSGITDTQYF. The CDR3 nucleotides read TGTGCCAGTAGTACAAGCGGGATAACAGATACGCAGTATTTT.

In the case of this clone: One junction end does not reproduce the germline sequence, and a read error may be involved. V is TRBV7-7 and J is TRBJ2-7; D is tentatively TRBD1 or TRBD2 (6 bases each). Per germline, CDR1 SSHAT and CDR2 FNYEAQ (reference sequence). CDR3 length equals 15 residues. CDR3 sequence reads: CASSLAGGGDYEQYF. In nucleotides, the CDR3 is TGTGCTAGCAGCTTAGCCGGGGGCGGCGACTACGAGCAGTACTTC.

V usage is TRBV18 and J usage is TRBJ2-1, with TRBD1 matching over 12 bases. The V and J ends lost 0 bases and 15 bases, in that order; junction bases with no gene match: 6. The CDR3 extends over 14 amino acids. Germline V gives CDR1 KGHSH, CDR2 LQKENI. The CDR3, as DNA: TGTGCCAGCTCACCACCGATCAGGGACAGGGGGCTGTTCTTC. It codes for CASSPPIRDRGLFF.

V is TRBV28 and J is TRBJ1-3; unclear D gene. Germline V lookup: CDR1 MDHEN, CDR2 SYDVKM. Trimming took off 7 bases at V and 7 bases at J, with 14 bases between the two ends. The CDR3 contains 13 residues. The CDR3 spells CASTLGRVNTIYF. The CDR3 region has the DNA TGTGCCAGCACCCTAGGAAGGGTTAACACCATATATTTT.